The source of this T cell receptor beta chain is a study of CD8+CD57+ T cells in acquired aplastic anemia. CDR3 and TCR beta VDJ profiling relied on genomic DNA as the template. TCRdb fed the reads into MiXCR, producing one record per CDR3 protein. Of about 200,000 distinct CDR3 sequences listed, 34% are singletons. Germline V gene data show CDR1 as SGHDN and CDR2 as FVKESK. Trimming cost V 4 bases and J 8 bases; bases outside gene matches: 12. CDR3 length equals 15 residues. The sequenced material came from sorted CD4+, CD8+, or CD8+CD57+ T cells (not recorded which) from PBMCs. The receptor's source is a human donor in good health, serving as a control. The rearrangement uses TRBV14 and TRBJ2-7; 9 nucleotides align to TRBD1. This CDR3 reads CASSLRQGGWDKQYF. The CDR3, as DNA: TGTGCCAGCAGCCTTCGACAGGGGGGCTGGGATAAGCAGTACTTC.